This T cell receptor (beta chain) is drawn from a study of PD-L1 blockade in urothelial cancer. Germline V gene sequence: CDR1 SQVTM, CDR2 ANQGSEA. V was pared by 5 bases and J by 2 bases, with 6 bases of the junction left unmatched. This CDR3 has 15 amino acids. Indicated time point: peripheral blood 6 weeks after treatment start. Some clones are missing from TCRdb's copy, which holds only in-frame ones; the method was immunoSEQ multiplex PCR. Found here are about 90,000 clones, approximately 82% of them singletons; the top ten hold 8.4%. The sample consisted of PBMCs, taken around atezolizumab (anti-PD-L1) treatment. V gene TRBV29-1 combines with J gene TRBJ2-1, with 10 bases lining up with TRBD1. The clonotype comes from a man aged 70-80 years with urothelial cancer. CDR3 sequence reads: CSVTRQGATYNEQFF. The DNA of the CDR3 is TGCAGCGTTACCCGACAGGGGGCAACCTACAATGAGCAGTTCTTC.